This TCR beta chain is from a study of OX40 agonist ivuxolimab in advanced cancers. Study outcomes and limitations: The authors also found low normalized T-cell clonal expansion in some nonresponders. People who partly responded at 0.1-3.0 mg/kg had some of the least clonal expansion seen.

The assay was immunoSEQ multiplex PCR, and TCRdb's table has in-frame clones only and misses some. This table holds approximately 89,000 clones, about 91% found once. This CDR3 is 15 amino acids long. Germline CDR1 and CDR2: SGHTS and YDEGEE. V lost 0 bases and J lost 3, with 10 bases in between. As for this clone: The antigen is not known.

The TCR was taken from an adult with an advanced solid tumor such as melanoma, head and neck, liver or kidney cancer. The input for sequencing was CD4+ or CD8+ T cells sorted from blood, taken in a trial of the OX40 agonist ivuxolimab. This chain connects TRBV5-8 to TRBJ1-5; no definite D call. The chain's CDR3 is CASSLGQTNNQPQHF. For the CDR3, the DNA is TGTGCCAGCAGCTTGGGGCAAACCAACAATCAGCCCCAGCATTTT.